This T cell receptor (beta chain) was identified in a study of post-analysis software for immune sequencing data. Study at large: The disease courses covered relapsing-remitting, secondary progressive and progressive-relapsing multiple sclerosis.

Each TCR beta cDNA library carried unique molecular identifiers. Each batch of about 0.9 to 10 million T cells produced a few hundred thousand cDNA molecules. In TCRdb, the PCR reads were re-called with MiXCR into one record per CDR3 protein. This table has hundreds of thousands of distinct CDR3 sequences, roughly 46% appearing once. For this clonotype: The target antigen is unknown. Since a much larger clone is just one base distant, this may be a read error.

Overall study results and limits: Same-batch preparations were strongly co-clustered by F measure. Diversity measured as normalized Chao1 was significantly lower in multiple sclerosis patients than in controls. The five TRBV segments detected at higher frequency in patients than in controls included TRBV5-6, TRBV5-1 and TRBV20-1.

This CDR3 contains 12 residues. V gave up 2 bases and J gave up 5 bases, with 5 bases separating them. CDR1 and CDR2 (germline): SGHAT, FQNNGV. The clonotype originates from a girl aged 5-17 years with multiple sclerosis. The sequencing input was blood. The chain uses TRBV11-2 and TRBJ2-3; D ambiguous. DNA of the CDR3: TGTGCCAGCAGCTTATTTGTAGATACGCAGTATTTT. Amino acids: CASSLFVDTQYF.